The present T cell receptor (beta chain) was sequenced within a study of T cell responses to AZD1222 COVID-19 vaccine. Study-level points and caveats: The study sampled repertoires only after the peak T cell response. After two AZD1222 doses, spike-specific TCR breadth and depth rose versus day 0. Nearly half of spike-specific TCRs reportedly target variant regions that are unmutated in the B.1.351 and B.1.1.7 variants. Clonal diversity was possibly underestimated, and the donors were mostly white British, with more females.

The CDR3 is 13 residues long. CDR1 is MNHEY, CDR2 SVGAGI, per germline. V was clipped by 8 bases and J by 2 bases, with 12 bases between them. The table came from immunoSEQ multiplex PCR; TCRdb's copy has only in-frame clones and leaves some out. The sample has 210,000 or so clones, approximately 94% seen once. On this clone: Its antigen is unidentified.

The sample here was peripheral blood, taken 28 days after the second dose of the MenACWY control vaccine. The source of this sequence is an adult who received the MenACWY meningococcal vaccine as a control. The chain joins TRBV6-5 to TRBJ1-2; unclear D gene. This chain's CDR3 is CASELGENYGYTF. The CDR3 bases are TGTGCCAGCGAGTTGGGCGAAAACTATGGCTACACCTTC.